Listed below are T cell receptor beta chains from one sample, sequenced in a study of chemoradiotherapy in HPV16-positive cancers. Here immunoSEQ multiplex PCR was the method, and the copy in TCRdb shows in-frame clones only, minus some. The data contain fewer than 40,000 clones, approximately 92% of them singletons. This sample comprised blood, obtained from a patient who underwent chemoradiotherapy. Receptors originate from a human donor with HPV-associated anogenital cancer. CDR3s include the opening cysteine and the closing phenylalanine or tryptophan. The D gene is left open where the match is weak. The listing skips clone size in some rows; elsewhere it reads once, few, many or a size class.

CDR3nt	CDR3aa	abundance	len	j_gene	d_gene	v_gene
TGTGCCAGCAGCTCGTACACAGATACGCAGTATTTT	CASSSYTDTQYF	.	12	TRBJ2-3	.	TRBV7-2
TGTGCCACCAGTACCCTAGGGGGCAGGGCTAGTCAGCCCCAGCATTTT	CATSTLGGRASQPQHF	.	16	TRBJ1-5	TRBD1	TRBV15
TGCGCCAGCAGCTTGGAGCGGGTATACAATGAGCAGTTCTTC	CASSLERVYNEQFF	once	14	TRBJ2-1	.	TRBV5-1
TGTGCCTGGAAATTAGTTAATAATTCACCCCTCCACTTT	CAWKLVNNSPLHF	.	13	TRBJ1-6	.	TRBV30
TGTGCCAGCAGTCCGGGACAGGGGGCCTTCTCCTGGGAGCAGTACTTC	CASSPGQGAFSWEQYF	.	16	TRBJ2-7	TRBD1	TRBV6-6
TGTGCCAGCAACCCCGGGACTCGCTCCTACGAGCAGTACTTC	CASNPGTRSYEQYF	.	14	TRBJ2-7	.	TRBV7-8
TGTGCCACCAGCACCCACAGGAGTAATCAGCCCCAGCATTTT	CATSTHRSNQPQHF	few	14	TRBJ1-5	.	TRBV15
TGTGCCAGCAGCTTAGCGAACAGGCGGAACGAGCAGTACTTC	CASSLANRRNEQYF	.	14	TRBJ2-7	.	TRBV7-6
TGTGCCAGCAGCTTAGTCGTTGGGCTCACTGAAGCTTTCTTT	CASSLVVGLTEAFF	.	14	TRBJ1-1	.	TRBV11-2
TGTGCCAGCAGCTGGACGGTTGGCTACACCTTC	CASSWTVGYTF	.	11	TRBJ1-2	.	TRBV7-9
TGTGCCAGCAGTTTATACGCAGATACGCAGTATTTT	CASSLYADTQYF	.	12	TRBJ2-3	.	TRBV27
TGTGCCTGGAGCCGCCGCTCCTACGAGCAGTACTTC	CAWSRRSYEQYF	.	12	TRBJ2-7	.	TRBV30
TGTGCTAGCAGCTTAGCGGGAGATTACAATGAGCAGTTCTTC	CASSLAGDYNEQFF	.	14	TRBJ2-1	TRBD2	TRBV7-7
TGTGCCAGCAGCCTGGATTGGACAGGGAGGTACGAGCAGTACTTC	CASSLDWTGRYEQYF	.	15	TRBJ2-7	TRBD1	TRBV5-6
TGTGCCAAAGGCATCCCGGGGAACCACCCGACTAATGAAAAACTGTTTTTT	CAKGIPGNHPTNEKLFF	once	17	TRBJ1-4	.	TRBV2
TGTGCCAGCAGCTTGGACAGGATCGTCACTGAAGCTTTCTTT	CASSLDRIVTEAFF	.	14	TRBJ1-1	.	TRBV5-8
TGTGCCACCAGCAGAGACTTGCCAGGGGTAAGCTACGAGCAGTACTTC	CATSRDLPGVSYEQYF	.	16	TRBJ2-7	.	TRBV15
TGCGCCAGCAGCTTTCCTCCGGGACGGCCGAACACTGAAGCTTTCTTT	CASSFPPGRPNTEAFF	.	16	TRBJ1-1	.	TRBV5-1
TGCAGTAGGACAGGGGACATTCAGTACTTC	CSRTGDIQYF	.	10	TRBJ2-4	TRBD1	TRBV20-1
TGTGCCCGAACATATAACCCGGGGTACGACTATGGCTACACCTTC	CARTYNPGYDYGYTF	.	15	TRBJ1-2	.	TRBV30
TGTGCCAGCAGCCGTAGCGGGGCTGGGGAGACCCAGTACTTC	CASSRSGAGETQYF	.	14	TRBJ2-5	TRBD2	TRBV7-3
TGTGCCAGCAGCCACGACAGACACTATGGCTACACCTTC	CASSHDRHYGYTF	.	13	TRBJ1-2	.	TRBV14
TGTGCCAGAAGCTTGAGTGGGGGGACCTACGAGCAGTACTTC	CARSLSGGTYEQYF	.	14	TRBJ2-7	.	TRBV5-3
TGTGCCAGCTCACCACGAGGCAGGGTAAACGAGCAGTACTTC	CASSPRGRVNEQYF	.	14	TRBJ2-7	.	TRBV18